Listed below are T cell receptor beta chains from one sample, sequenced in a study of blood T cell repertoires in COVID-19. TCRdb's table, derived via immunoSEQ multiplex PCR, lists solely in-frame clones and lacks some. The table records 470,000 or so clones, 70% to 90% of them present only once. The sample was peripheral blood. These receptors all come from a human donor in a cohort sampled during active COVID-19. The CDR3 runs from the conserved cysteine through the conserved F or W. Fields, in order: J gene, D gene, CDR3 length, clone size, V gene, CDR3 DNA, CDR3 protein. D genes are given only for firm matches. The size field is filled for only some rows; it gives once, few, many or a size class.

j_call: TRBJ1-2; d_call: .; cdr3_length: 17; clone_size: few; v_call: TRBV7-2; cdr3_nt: TGTGCCAGCAGCGCCAACCCACAGGGCATGGAAGGGTATGGCTACACCTTC; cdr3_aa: CASSANPQGMEGYGYTF
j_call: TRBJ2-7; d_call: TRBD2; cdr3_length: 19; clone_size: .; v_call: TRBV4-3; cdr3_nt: TGCGCCAGCAGCCAAGATCCCCCCGGGACTACCATATTAGTCTACGAGCAGTACTTC; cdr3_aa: CASSQDPPGTTILVYEQYF
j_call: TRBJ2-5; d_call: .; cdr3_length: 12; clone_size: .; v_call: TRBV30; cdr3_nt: TGTGCCTGGAGTCCACAGGGAGAGACCCAGTACTTC; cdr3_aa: CAWSPQGETQYF
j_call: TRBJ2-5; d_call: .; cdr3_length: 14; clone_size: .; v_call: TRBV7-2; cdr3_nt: TGTGCCAGCAGACCCGGGGGGCGCTTAGAGACCCAGTACTTC; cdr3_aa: CASRPGGRLETQYF
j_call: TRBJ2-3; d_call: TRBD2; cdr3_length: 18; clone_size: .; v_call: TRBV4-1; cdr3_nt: TGCGCCAGCAGCCAAGATGGACTAGCGGGGCGTAGCACAGATACGCAGTATTTT; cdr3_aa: CASSQDGLAGRSTDTQYF
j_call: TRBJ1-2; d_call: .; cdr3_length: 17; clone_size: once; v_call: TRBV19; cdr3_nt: TGTGCCAGTAGTACGCTCCGGACAGCGGTGCGCCTCTATGGCTACACCTTC; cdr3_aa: CASSTLRTAVRLYGYTF
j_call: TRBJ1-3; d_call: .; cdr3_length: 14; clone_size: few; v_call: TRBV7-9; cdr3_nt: TGTGCCAGCAGCTTAGCCCCGGCTGGAAACACCATATATTTT; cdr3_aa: CASSLAPAGNTIYF
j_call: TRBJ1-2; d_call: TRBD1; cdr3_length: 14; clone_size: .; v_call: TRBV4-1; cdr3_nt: TGCGCCAGCGTCCCGGGACAGAGATTCGATGGCTACACCTTC; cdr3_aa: CASVPGQRFDGYTF
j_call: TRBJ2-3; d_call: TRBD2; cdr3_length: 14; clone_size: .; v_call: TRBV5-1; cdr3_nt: TGCGCCAGCACCTCAGGAGCGGGAGAAGATACGCAGTATTTT; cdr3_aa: CASTSGAGEDTQYF
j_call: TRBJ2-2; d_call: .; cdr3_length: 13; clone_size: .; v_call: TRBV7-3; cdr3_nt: TGTGCCAGCAGCCAAAACAGAGTCGGGGAGCTGTTTTTT; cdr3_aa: CASSQNRVGELFF
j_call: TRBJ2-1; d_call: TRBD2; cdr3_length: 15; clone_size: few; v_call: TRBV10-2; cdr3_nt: TGCGCCAGCACCTTGGGACCCCGGGGGGGATATGAGCAGTTCTTC; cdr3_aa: CASTLGPRGGYEQFF
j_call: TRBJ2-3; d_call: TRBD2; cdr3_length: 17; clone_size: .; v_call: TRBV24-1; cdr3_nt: TGTGCCACCAGTGGGGGGGGTACTAGCGCCAGCACAGATACGCAGTATTTT; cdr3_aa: CATSGGGTSASTDTQYF
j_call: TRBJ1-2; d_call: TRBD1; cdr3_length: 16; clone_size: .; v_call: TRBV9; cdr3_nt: TGTGCCAGCAGCGTAGCCGGGACAGGGCGTATCGGTGGCTACACCTTC; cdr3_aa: CASSVAGTGRIGGYTF
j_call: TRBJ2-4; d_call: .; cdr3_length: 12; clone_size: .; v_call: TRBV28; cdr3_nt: TGTGCCAGCAGTTTATTGCCTCCGGTTCAGTACTTC; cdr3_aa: CASSLLPPVQYF
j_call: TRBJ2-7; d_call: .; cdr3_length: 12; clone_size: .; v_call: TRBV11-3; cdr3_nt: TGTGCCAGCAGCTCGGCCTCTGGGGCCCGGTACTTC; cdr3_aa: CASSSASGARYF
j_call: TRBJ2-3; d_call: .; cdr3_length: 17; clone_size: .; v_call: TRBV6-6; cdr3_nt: TGTGCCAGCAGTCGAGGTTACTTTTACCTCCAGAGGGATACGCAGTATTTT; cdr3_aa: CASSRGYFYLQRDTQYF
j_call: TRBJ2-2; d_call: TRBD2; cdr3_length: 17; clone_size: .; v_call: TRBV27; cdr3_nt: TGTGCCAGCAGTTCTCCGGGACTAGCGGCGAACACCGGGGAGCTGTTTTTT; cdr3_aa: CASSSPGLAANTGELFF
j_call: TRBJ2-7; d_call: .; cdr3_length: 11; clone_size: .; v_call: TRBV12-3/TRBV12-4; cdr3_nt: TGTGCCAGCAGTCGGGAATACGAGCAGTACTTC; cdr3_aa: CASSREYEQYF
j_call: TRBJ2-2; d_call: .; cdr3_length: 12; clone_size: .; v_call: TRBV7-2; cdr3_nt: TGTGCCAGCAGCTTAAACGGCGGGGAGCTGTTTTTT; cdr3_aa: CASSLNGGELFF
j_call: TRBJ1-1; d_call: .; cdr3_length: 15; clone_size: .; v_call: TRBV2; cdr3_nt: TGTGCCAGCAGAGCAGGGGCCACCTTGGGCACTGAAGCTTTCTTT; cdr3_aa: CASRAGATLGTEAFF
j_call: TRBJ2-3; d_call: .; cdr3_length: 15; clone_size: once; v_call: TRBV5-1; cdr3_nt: TGCGCCAGCAGCCCCCTCGGAGGGCCCACAGATACGCAGTATTTT; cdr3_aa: CASSPLGGPTDTQYF
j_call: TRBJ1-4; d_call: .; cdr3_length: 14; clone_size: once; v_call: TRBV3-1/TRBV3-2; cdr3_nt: TGTGCCAGCAGCCCACGATACTCCCATGAAAAACTGTTTTTT; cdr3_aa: CASSPRYSHEKLFF
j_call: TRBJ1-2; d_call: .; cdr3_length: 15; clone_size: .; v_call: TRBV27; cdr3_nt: TGTGCCAGCAGTTTCGACAGGCTCGGGGACTATGGCTACACCTTC; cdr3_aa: CASSFDRLGDYGYTF
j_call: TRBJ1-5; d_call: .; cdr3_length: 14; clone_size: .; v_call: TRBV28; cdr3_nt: TGTGCCAGCAGGAAGAGGTCAAACAACGGGCCCCAGCATTTT; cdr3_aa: CASRKRSNNGPQHF
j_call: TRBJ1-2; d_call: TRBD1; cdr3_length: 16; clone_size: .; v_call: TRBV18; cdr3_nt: TGTGCCAGCTCACCTTTCGGGACAGGGCTCAACTATGGCTACACCTTC; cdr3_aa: CASSPFGTGLNYGYTF
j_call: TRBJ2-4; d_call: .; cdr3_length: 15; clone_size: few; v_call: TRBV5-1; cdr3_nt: TGCGCCAGCAGCTTGGGGGGCGCGGGGAAAAACATTCAGTACTTC; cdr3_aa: CASSLGGAGKNIQYF
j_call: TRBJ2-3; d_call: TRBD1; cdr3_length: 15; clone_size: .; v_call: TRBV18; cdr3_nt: TGTGCCAGCTCAAAGGGACAGACTAGCACAGATACGCAGTATTTT; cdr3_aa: CASSKGQTSTDTQYF